The next 30 T cell receptor beta chains were all read from a single sample in a study of post-analysis software for immune sequencing data. cDNA libraries for TCR beta contained unique molecular identifiers. Each CDR3 protein is one row after TCRdb ran MiXCR on the PCR reads. The data hold roughly 430,000 distinct CDR3 sequences, with about 40% observed a single time. Antigen specificity for these receptors is unknown. Study-level points and caveats: There were roughly 5 TRBV segments more frequent in patients than controls, and TRBV5-6, TRBV5-1 and TRBV20-1 were among them.

Material: blood. These receptors came from a girl under 10 years old with multiple sclerosis.

This clonotype occurred once. The rearrangement links TRBV7-6 to TRBJ2-2, with TRBD1 matching 11 bases. The CDR3 runs to 15 residues. Trimming at V came to 6 bases and at J to 4 bases, leaving 4 bases not matched to a gene. Germline CDR1 SGHVS, CDR2 FNYEAQ. Here the CDR3 reads CASRGQGDSTGELFF. The DNA of the CDR3 is TGTGCCAGCAGGGGACAGGGGGATAGCACCGGGGAGCTGTTTTTT.

This clonotype occurred a few times. The chain couples TRBV7-2 to TRBJ2-1; D is ambiguous. CDR1 and CDR2 (germline): SGHTA, FQGNSA. V dropped 2 bases and J dropped 6 bases, with 14 bases sitting between them. The CDR3 loop spans 15 amino acids. The CDR3 here is CASSLSPKRRNEQFF. CDR3 DNA: TGTGCCAGCAGCTTATCCCCTAAACGTCGCAATGAGCAGTTCTTC.

This clonotype was detected only a few times. This chain links TRBV5-1 with TRBJ2-1; a weak D match, TRBD2 (6 bases). CDR3 length: 14 residues. Trimming took off 2 bases at V and 9 bases at J, with 15 bases between the two ends. Per the germline V gene, CDR1 is SGHRS and CDR2 is YFSETQ. This CDR3 is CASSLSGVGGEQFF. CDR3 nucleotides: TGCGCCAGCAGCTTATCGGGAGTGGGTGGTGAGCAGTTCTTC.

This clonotype was counted between two and nine times. The CDR3 coding sequence is TGCGCCAGCAGCTTGGAAGGCCTCAGGGGGGGTTATGGCTACACCTTC. This sequence encodes CASSLEGLRGGYGYTF. The chain couples TRBV5-1 to TRBJ1-2; 7 nucleotides align to TRBD1. Per the germline V gene, CDR1 is SGHRS and CDR2 is YFSETQ. Losses at the gene ends were 0 bases for V and 5 bases for J; bases not matched to a gene: 10. The CDR3 totals 16 residues.

The V call is TRBV10-3, the J call TRBJ2-3; D is unresolved. The germline V and J ends were trimmed by 6 bases and 5 bases, with 15 bases remaining between them. The germline V gene has CDR1 ENHRY and CDR2 SYGVKD. CDR3 length equals 14 residues. CDR3 bases: TGTGCCATCAGACCCCTTGGGTGGGAAGATACGCAGTATTTT. As protein: CAIRPLGWEDTQYF.

The chain uses TRBV20-1 and TRBJ2-3; possibly TRBD1 for D (5 bases). The germline gives CDR1 DFQATT, CDR2 SNEGSKA (reference sequence). The V and J ends lost 4 bases and 8 bases respectively, with 19 bases between them. The CDR3 extends over 14 amino acids. In DNA form, the CDR3 reads TGCAGTGCTACTTATGGGGCGAGCCAAGGTACGCAGTATTTT. Its protein product is CSATYGASQGTQYF.

J is TRBJ1-1 and V is TRBV28, with D uncertain. Per germline, CDR1 MDHEN and CDR2 SYDVKM. Trimming removed 3 bases at V and 4 bases at J, with 3 bases between. The CDR3 contains 11 residues. CDR3 coding DNA: TGTGCCAGCAGTTTCCTCACTGAAGCTTTCTTT. Encoded protein: CASSFLTEAFF.

J is TRBJ1-4 and V is TRBV6-5, with D tentatively TRBD1 (6 bases). The CDR3 has 14 amino acids. Germline CDR1 MNHEY, CDR2 SVGAGI. V lost 6 bases and J lost 4, with 12 bases in between. CDR3 DNA sequence: TGTGCCAGCAGCCGGACAGTGGATAATGAAAAACTGTTTTTT. Protein: CASSRTVDNEKLFF.

J is TRBJ2-1 and V is TRBV7-9, with a tentative D call TRBD2 (5 bases). V lost 5 bases, J lost 3 bases, and 14 bases lay in between. The CDR3 runs 15 residues. The V gene's germline CDR1 is SEHNR and CDR2 FQNEAQ (reference sequence). The CDR3 is CASSPHGVDYNEQFF. CDR3 nucleotide sequence: TGTGCCAGCAGCCCCCACGGGGTCGACTACAATGAGCAGTTCTTC.

The rearrangement joins TRBV5-1 to TRBJ2-6; possibly TRBD2 for D (5 bases). V was trimmed by 6 bases and J by 0 bases, leaving 16 bases between them. Germline V gene data show CDR1 as SGHRS and CDR2 as YFSETQ. The CDR3 extends over 17 amino acids. CDR3 nucleotides: TGCGCCAGCACCATAAGCGGCTTCGCCTCTGGGGCCAACGTCCTGACTTTC. It specifies CASTISGFASGANVLTF.

The V and J genes are TRBV20-1 and TRBJ2-5; maybe TRBD1 (6 bases). This CDR3 has 14 residues. Germline lookup yields CDR1 DFQATT and CDR2 SNEGSKA (reference sequence). V lost 3 bases and J lost 5, with 16 bases in between. CDR3 nucleotide sequence: TGCAGTGCTAGGCCCTTTACAGGGATGGAGACCCAGTACTTC. This gives the protein CSARPFTGMETQYF.

This clonotype was found a few times. J is TRBJ2-7 and V is TRBV5-1; D is possibly TRBD1 or TRBD2 (5 bases each). The ends were cut back, 1 base at V and 2 bases at J, with 16 bases in the middle. The germline V gene has CDR1 SGHRS and CDR2 YFSETQ. The CDR3 has 16 amino acids. The CDR3: CASSLSFRERTYEQYF. The CDR3 DNA follows: TGCGCCAGCAGCTTGTCCTTCAGGGAGAGAACCTACGAGCAGTACTTC.

The chain recombines TRBV4-1 with TRBJ2-5; either TRBD1 or TRBD2 may supply D (6 bases each). Trimming pared 0 bases from V and 1 base from J, leaving 24 bases between. The CDR3 totals 20 residues. CDR1 and CDR2 (germline): MGHRA, YSYEKL. The CDR3 sequence is CASSQDRSGASAQVQETQYF. CDR3 nucleotide sequence: TGCGCCAGCAGCCAAGATCGATCAGGGGCTAGCGCCCAGGTCCAAGAGACCCAGTACTTC.

This chain joins TRBV7-3 and TRBJ2-3, with 9 bases lining up with TRBD2. Germline V gives CDR1 SGHTA, CDR2 FQGTGA. The CDR3 covers 18 residues. The V gene end was trimmed by 5 bases and the J gene end by 1 base; junction bases not matched to a gene: 13. The CDR3 sequence: CASSPQGGGGARTDTQYF. CDR3 nucleotides: TGTGCCAGCAGCCCCCAAGGGGGCGGGGGGGCCCGCACAGATACGCAGTATTTT.

In this sample, this clonotype turned up a few times. The chain carries TRBV28 and TRBJ1-6; tentative D call: TRBD1 (6 bases). V was clipped by 2 bases and J by 7 bases, with 9 bases between them. Germline assignment: CDR1 MDHEN and CDR2 SYDVKM. The CDR3 has 14 residues. The CDR3 sequence is CASSLGGLNSPLHF. The CDR3 DNA is TGTGCCAGCAGTTTAGGGGGGCTCAATTCACCCCTCCACTTT.

CDR3 nucleotides: TGTGCCAGCAGTTCACCGGGGGGTCCCTATGGCTACACCTTC. Its translation: CASSSPGGPYGYTF. The genes are TRBV28 and TRBJ1-2, with a possible D match to TRBD1 (5 bases). V lost 4 bases and J lost 4, with 13 bases in between. Germline CDR1 is MDHEN and CDR2 is SYDVKM. The CDR3 consists of 14 residues.

The CDR3: CASSQGGQTGDAQYF. In nucleotides, the CDR3 is TGCGCCAGCAGCCAGGGGGGCCAGACCGGGGATGCGCAGTATTTT. This chain links TRBV4-1 with TRBJ2-3; D might be TRBD1 or TRBD2, each matching 6 bases. This CDR3 is built from 15 residues. Germline V gene lookup returns CDR1 MGHRA and CDR2 YSYEKL. V lost 3 bases to trimming and J lost 10 bases, with 20 bases between them.

J is TRBJ2-7 and V is TRBV7-9; 8 positions agree with TRBD1. The junction had 10 bases not matched to a gene; V was cut back by 4 bases and J by 2 bases. The CDR3 spans 16 residues. Germline V lookup: CDR1 SEHNR, CDR2 FQNEAQ (reference sequence). The DNA for the CDR3 is TGTGCCAGCAGCTCAACCTCCGGGACAGGAACCTACGAGCAGTACTTC. It translates to CASSSTSGTGTYEQYF.

The chain links TRBV5-5 to TRBJ2-1; 7 bases are a match to TRBD1. V lost 4 bases and J lost 3; bases outside the gene matches: 4. This CDR3 spans 14 amino acids. Germline V lookup: CDR1 SGHKS, CDR2 YYEKEE (reference sequence). As DNA, the CDR3 is TGTGCCAGCAGCGCCAGGGACAGCTACAATGAGCAGTTCTTC. Protein sequence: CASSARDSYNEQFF.

The chain uses TRBV12-5 and TRBJ1-1, with 7 nucleotides matching TRBD1. CDR3 length equals 21 residues. The J segment lost 2 bases and the V segment lost 0 bases, leaving 21 bases of the junction unmatched. Germline CDR1 reads LGHNT; CDR2 reads FRNRAP. Written as DNA, the CDR3 is TGTGCTAGTGGTTTGGTAACACCGGACAGGCTGAAACTCCCTATAAACACTGAAGCTTTCTTT. It specifies CASGLVTPDRLKLPINTEAFF.

This clonotype has only a few counts. Here the CDR3 reads CSATLTDKSFYEQYF. In DNA, the CDR3 is TGCAGTGCTACCTTAACGGACAAGTCTTTCTACGAGCAGTACTTC. The chain joins TRBV20-1 to TRBJ2-7, with D maybe TRBD1 (5 bases). Per germline, CDR1 DFQATT and CDR2 SNEGSKA (reference sequence). This CDR3 spans 15 amino acids. Trimming left V 4 bases short and J 3 bases short, with 19 bases between.

This clonotype was counted between two and nine times. The rearrangement uses TRBV5-1 and TRBJ2-4; D may be TRBD2 (5 bases). This CDR3 contains 13 residues. V lost 4 bases and J lost 4, with 9 bases in between. Germline V gene lookup returns CDR1 SGHRS and CDR2 YFSETQ. The CDR3 reads CASSAAAKNIQYF. The CDR3, as DNA: TGCGCCAGCAGCGCAGCGGCAAAAAACATTCAGTACTTC.

In its sample, this clonotype was seen a few times. This sequence joins TRBV20-1 and TRBJ1-4; D is possibly TRBD1 (6 bases). CDR3 length: 13 residues. Looked up from germline, CDR1 is DFQATT and CDR2 is SNEGSKA (reference sequence). V lost 5 bases, J lost 8 bases, and 15 bases lay in between. This chain's CDR3 is CSARQARREKLFF. DNA for the CDR3: TGCAGTGCTCGACAGGCCCGGAGGGAAAAACTGTTTTTT.

The chain employs TRBV20-1 and TRBJ2-5; 12 bases are shared with TRBD2. Looked up from germline, CDR1 is DFQATT and CDR2 is SNEGSKA (reference sequence). Trimming took 3 bases from V and 3 from J; bases not matched to a gene: 5. CDR3 length: 15 residues. CDR3 sequence reads: CSARGRTSGKETQYF. The CDR3 DNA follows: TGCAGTGCTAGGGGCCGGACTAGCGGGAAAGAGACCCAGTACTTC.

This clonotype has more than one count but fewer than ten. The CDR3 nucleotides are TGTGCCACCAGTGATTATGACAGGCAAGAGACCCAGTACTTC. Its protein product is CATSDYDRQETQYF. The rearrangement joins TRBV24-1 to TRBJ2-5, with D possibly matching TRBD1 (6 bases). V lost 2 bases and J lost 2, with 8 bases in between. From germline, CDR1 is KGHDR and CDR2 SFDVKD. There are 14 residues in the CDR3.

The chain is built from TRBV20-1 and TRBJ2-1, with 11 nucleotides matching TRBD2. J was trimmed by 9 bases and V by 3 bases; bases with no gene match: 7. The CDR3 runs 14 residues. Germline V gives CDR1 DFQATT, CDR2 SNEGSKA (reference sequence). The CDR3: CSARTSGERFEQFF. CDR3 DNA sequence: TGCAGTGCTAGGACTAGCGGGGAACGATTTGAGCAGTTCTTC.

This clonotype was recorded a few times. V gene TRBV29-1 combines with J gene TRBJ2-7; D unresolved. The germline gives CDR1 SQVTM, CDR2 ANQGSEA. With 4 bases removed from V and 5 bases from J, the gap between germline ends came to 18 bases. This CDR3 contains 14 residues. The CDR3 sequence is CSVVSRLSWDEQYF. For the CDR3, the DNA is TGCAGCGTTGTATCTCGGCTATCTTGGGACGAGCAGTACTTC.

This clonotype was observed a handful of times. This chain links TRBV5-1 with TRBJ2-7; 9 nucleotides agree with TRBD2. Germline CDR1 is SGHRS and CDR2 is YFSETQ. V trimming: 0 bases; J trimming: 4 bases; junction bases outside the gene matches: 5. CDR3 length: 15 amino acids. The DNA of the CDR3 is TGCGCCAGCAGCTTGGATGCGGGAGGGCCTTACGAGCAGTACTTC. Protein product: CASSLDAGGPYEQYF.

This clonotype was detected a few times. The chain joins TRBV29-1 to TRBJ2-5; 7 nucleotides match TRBD1. V shed 3 bases and J 0 bases; nucleotides not matched to a gene: 10. The V gene's germline CDR1 is SQVTM and CDR2 ANQGSEA. The length of the CDR3 is 16 residues. CDR3 residues: CSVEEGGSWYQETQYF. CDR3 bases: TGCAGCGTTGAGGAAGGGGGCTCCTGGTACCAAGAGACCCAGTACTTC.

This clonotype was picked up a small number of times. This rearrangement joins TRBV28 to TRBJ1-2; D uncertain. CDR1 and CDR2 from the germline V gene are MDHEN and SYDVKM. V was shortened by 5 bases and J by 4 bases, with 14 bases between the two germline ends. This CDR3 is built from 14 residues. The CDR3 protein is CASSNGLSLYGYTF. The CDR3 DNA follows: TGTGCCAGCAGTAACGGACTGTCACTCTATGGCTACACCTTC.